This T cell receptor beta chain stems from a study of beta chain features in type 1 diabetes. Worth noting for this clone: What it binds is unknown.

Isolated RNA was reverse transcribed in full, so expressed TCRB transcripts were sequenced. Sequenced by immunoSEQ multiplex PCR; TCRdb stores in-frame clones only, minus some. The profile shows about 370,000 clones, around a tenth of them singletons. CDR1 and CDR2 from the germline V gene are LGHNA and YNFKEQ. J was trimmed by 3 bases and V by 1 base; bases with no gene match: 9. CDR3 length: 16 residues. Overall study findings and caveats: Patients with Type 1 diabetes showed moderately but significantly shorter TCRB CDR3s in all four CD4+ subsets. It was not settled here whether HLA type affects TCRB rearrangement.

Specimen: central memory CD4+ T cells from blood. The TCR was taken from a man aged 25-45 years with type 1 diabetes. The chain employs TRBV4-2 and TRBJ2-7, with TRBD2 identical over 7 bases. The CDR3 nucleotides are TGTGCCAGCAGCCAAGGGGGGGGAGTGACGGGCTACGAGCAGTACTTC. Its translation is CASSQGGGVTGYEQYF.